The entry that follows covers one TCR beta chain sequence. It is likely a read error, because the conserved phenylalanine at the end of the CDR3 is missing. This sample is drawn from a study of blood T cells in healthy people across ages. The second PCR ran about 6 to 11 cycles with a sample-barcoded 5' primer and J-beta primers. Each CDR3 protein gets one entry after TCRdb re-called the 5' RACE reads with MiXCR. In the table there are about 720,000 distinct CDR3 sequences, 20% to 25% of which are singletons. The CDR3 covers 14 residues. Germline V gives CDR1 SEHNR, CDR2 FQNEAQ (reference sequence). V was cut by 1 base and J by 2 bases, with 8 bases left in between. The data also belong to a second study, concerning T cells of mothers and their children.

The material sequenced was blood. This receptor was identified in a boy aged 10-17 years in good health. The V and J genes are TRBV7-9 and TRBJ1-2; a possible D gene is TRBD1 (5 bases). CDR3 protein: CASSLGGVNYGYTL. CDR3 in DNA: TGTGCCAGCAGCTTAGGGGGCGTAAACTATGGCTACACCCTC.